This paragraph reports one T cell receptor (beta chain). CDR3 length: 13 residues. Trimming removed 3 bases from V and 6 bases from J, with 11 bases in between. The germline V gene has CDR1 MNHEY and CDR2 SMNVEV (reference sequence). Everyone who took part was roughly 18 to 89 years old, and they came from about two dozen US areas. Which cohort a participant joined came from the clinical history participants gave. As processed by the authors: Estimates of nucleated cell counts were drawn from the amplification of reference gene primers. Produced via immunoSEQ multiplex PCR; TCRdb's table is partial and in-frame only. V, J and clone size are taken as reported in that table, and D and trimming were inferred from the DNA itself. The sample lists under 300,000 clones; more than 85% were seen once. This entry comes from a study of blood T cell repertoires in COVID-19. Study-level background: Samples representing acute and convalescent COVID-19 were sourced from the United States, Italy and Spain.

V gene TRBV27 combines with J gene TRBJ1-2; tentatively, D is TRBD1 (5 bases). This sequence was found in a man aged 40-50 years who had recovered from COVID-19. The specimen was PBMCs or T cells enriched from blood (not recorded which). The DNA for the CDR3 is TGTGCCAGCAGTTTGACAGTCAAGAATGGCTACACCTTC. This sequence encodes CASSLTVKNGYTF.